Listed below are T cell receptor beta chains from one sample, sequenced in a study of cytomegalovirus exposure and HLA in healthy donors. Clones were read by immunoSEQ multiplex PCR, and TCRdb kept only the in-frame ones, dropping some. The data show more than 95,000 clones, approximately 89% seen once. The sequenced material came from PBMCs. The receptors stem from a man younger than 30 in good health and CMV-seronegative. Each CDR3 is given without its conserved first and last residue. Each record gives: V gene, CDR3 length, J gene, CDR3 protein.

v_call: TRBV4-3; cdr3_length: 14; j_call: TRBJ2-7; cdr3_aa: ASSQEAGGPSYEQY
v_call: TRBV5-5; cdr3_length: 13; j_call: TRBJ2-1; cdr3_aa: ASSFLGTGGNEQF
v_call: TRBV5-4; cdr3_length: 13; j_call: TRBJ2-6; cdr3_aa: ASSSRSTGANVLT
v_call: TRBV7-6; cdr3_length: 12; j_call: TRBJ1-1; cdr3_aa: ASSLTNSRTEAF
v_call: TRBV5-6; cdr3_length: 12; j_call: TRBJ2-7; cdr3_aa: ASSFRVHSYEQY
v_call: TRBV19; cdr3_length: 11; j_call: TRBJ1-1; cdr3_aa: ASSPGVRTEAF
v_call: TRBV6-6; cdr3_length: 10; j_call: TRBJ1-2; cdr3_aa: ASTSGDLGYT
v_call: TRBV18; cdr3_length: 12; j_call: TRBJ1-1; cdr3_aa: ASSPPLGGTEAF
v_call: TRBV6-6; cdr3_length: 11; j_call: TRBJ2-5; cdr3_aa: ASSYLERETQY
v_call: TRBV7-9; cdr3_length: 14; j_call: TRBJ1-6; cdr3_aa: ASSGRGGVSNSPLH
v_call: TRBV7-9; cdr3_length: 13; j_call: TRBJ2-1; cdr3_aa: ASNRLAGVGNEQF
v_call: TRBV28; cdr3_length: 16; j_call: TRBJ2-1; cdr3_aa: ASSELRKGGYSYNEQF
v_call: TRBV30; cdr3_length: 12; j_call: TRBJ1-1; cdr3_aa: AWGGDRKNTEAF
v_call: TRBV5-1; cdr3_length: 17; j_call: TRBJ1-1; cdr3_aa: ASSLVGWGTGGSWTEAF
v_call: TRBV25-1; cdr3_length: 12; j_call: TRBJ1-1; cdr3_aa: AITKKGVATEAF
v_call: TRBV6-5; cdr3_length: 12; j_call: TRBJ2-7; cdr3_aa: ASSGTGGSYEQY
v_call: TRBV11-2; cdr3_length: 11; j_call: TRBJ1-2; cdr3_aa: ASSLAPEHGYT
v_call: TRBV7-8; cdr3_length: 11; j_call: TRBJ1-6; cdr3_aa: ASSTRDFSPLH
v_call: TRBV27; cdr3_length: 13; j_call: TRBJ1-6; cdr3_aa: ASSHRGLRDSPLH
v_call: TRBV2; cdr3_length: 11; j_call: TRBJ1-1; cdr3_aa: ATQNRKNTEAF
v_call: TRBV14; cdr3_length: 11; j_call: TRBJ1-2; cdr3_aa: ASSQASGPGYT
v_call: TRBV27; cdr3_length: 15; j_call: TRBJ2-2; cdr3_aa: ASSPGHLLVGTGELF
v_call: TRBV14; cdr3_length: 11; j_call: TRBJ2-5; cdr3_aa: ASRQGRQETQY
v_call: TRBV11-2; cdr3_length: 14; j_call: TRBJ2-5; cdr3_aa: ASSLGGFWGGETQY
v_call: TRBV4-3; cdr3_length: 13; j_call: TRBJ2-7; cdr3_aa: ASSQDRDSNYEQY
v_call: TRBV11-2; cdr3_length: 12; j_call: TRBJ2-7; cdr3_aa: ASSLNQGAVEQY
v_call: TRBV5-1; cdr3_length: 12; j_call: TRBJ2-1; cdr3_aa: ASSLTSGSGEQF
v_call: TRBV5-1; cdr3_length: 14; j_call: TRBJ2-2; cdr3_aa: ASSASQNRNTGELF
v_call: TRBV30; cdr3_length: 14; j_call: TRBJ2-1; cdr3_aa: AWGPGPAGDYNEQF
v_call: TRBV5-1; cdr3_length: 11; j_call: TRBJ1-1; cdr3_aa: ASSFQGRTEAF
v_call: TRBV7-9; cdr3_length: 16; j_call: TRBJ1-2; cdr3_aa: ASSMGQGNHLANYGYT